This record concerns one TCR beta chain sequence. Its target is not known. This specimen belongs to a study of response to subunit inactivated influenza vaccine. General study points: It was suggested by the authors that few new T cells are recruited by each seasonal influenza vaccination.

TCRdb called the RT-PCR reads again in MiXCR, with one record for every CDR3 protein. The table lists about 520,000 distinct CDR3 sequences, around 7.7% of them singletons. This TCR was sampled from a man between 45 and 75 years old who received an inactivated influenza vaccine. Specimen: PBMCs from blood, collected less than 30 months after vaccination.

CDR3 coding DNA: TGCGCCAGCAGCGGGGGCCAGCCCGGTTCAGGGGCCAACGTCCTGACTTTC. Encoded protein: CASSGGQPGSGANVLTF. This chain links TRBV5-1 with TRBJ2-6; perhaps TRBD1 as D (6 bases). Germline assignment: CDR1 SGHRS and CDR2 YFSETQ. Trimming removed 4 bases at V and 4 bases at J, with 18 bases between. The CDR3 spans 17 residues.